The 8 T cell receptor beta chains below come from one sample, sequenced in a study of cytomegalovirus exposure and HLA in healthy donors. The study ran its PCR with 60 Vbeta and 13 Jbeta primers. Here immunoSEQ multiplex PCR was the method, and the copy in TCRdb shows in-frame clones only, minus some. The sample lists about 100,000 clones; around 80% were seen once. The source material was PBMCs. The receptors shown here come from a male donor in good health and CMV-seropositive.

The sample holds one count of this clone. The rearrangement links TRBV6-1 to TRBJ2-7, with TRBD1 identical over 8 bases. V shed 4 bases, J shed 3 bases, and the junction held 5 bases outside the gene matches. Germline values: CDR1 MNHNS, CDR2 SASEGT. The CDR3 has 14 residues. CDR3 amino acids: CASSVGQGFYEQYF. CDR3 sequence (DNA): TGTGCCAGCAGTGTAGGACAGGGTTTCTACGAGCAGTACTTC.

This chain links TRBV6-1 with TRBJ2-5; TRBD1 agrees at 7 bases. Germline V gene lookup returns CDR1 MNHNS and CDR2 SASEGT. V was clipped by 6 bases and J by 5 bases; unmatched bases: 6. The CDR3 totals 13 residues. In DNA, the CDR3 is TGTGCCAGCAGCCCGGACAGGACGGAGACCCAGTACTTC. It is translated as CASSPDRTETQYF.

The CDR3 nucleotides read TGTGCCTGGAGTATCCTTCCCGGGGTGGGGGCGATTGCAGATACGCAGTATTTT. Its protein product is CAWSILPGVGAIADTQYF. The J gene is TRBJ2-3, the V gene TRBV30, with D tentatively TRBD1 (6 bases). The CDR3 runs to 18 residues. The V gene's germline CDR1 is GTSNPN and CDR2 SVGIG (reference sequence). Deletions cut 2 bases from V and 4 bases from J, with 25 bases between.

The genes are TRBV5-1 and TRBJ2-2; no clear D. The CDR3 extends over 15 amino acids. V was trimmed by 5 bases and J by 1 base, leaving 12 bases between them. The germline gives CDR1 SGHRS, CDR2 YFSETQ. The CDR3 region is CASRPGRRNTGELFF. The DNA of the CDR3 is TGCGCCAGCAGGCCCGGTCGCCGGAACACCGGGGAGCTGTTTTTT.

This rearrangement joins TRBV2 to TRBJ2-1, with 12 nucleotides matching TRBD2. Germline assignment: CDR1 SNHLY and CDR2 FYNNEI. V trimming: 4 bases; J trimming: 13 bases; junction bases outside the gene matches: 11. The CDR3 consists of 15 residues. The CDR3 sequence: CASSGPSGGGLRQFF. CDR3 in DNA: TGTGCCAGCAGTGGTCCTAGCGGGGGGGGACTGCGTCAGTTCTTC.

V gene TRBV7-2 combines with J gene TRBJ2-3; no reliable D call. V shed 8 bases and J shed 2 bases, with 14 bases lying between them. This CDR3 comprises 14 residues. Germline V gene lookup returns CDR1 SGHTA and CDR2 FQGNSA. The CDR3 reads CASHPGVDTDTQYF. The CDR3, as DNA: TGTGCCAGCCACCCTGGAGTGGACACAGATACGCAGTATTTT. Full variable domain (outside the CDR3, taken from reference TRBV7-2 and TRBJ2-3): GAGVSQSPSNKVTEKGKDVELRCDPISGHTALYWYRQSLGQGLEFLIYFQGNSAPDKSGLPSDRFSAERTGGSVSTLTIQRTQQEDSAVYLCASHPGVDTDTQYFGPGTRLTVL.

The CDR3 bases are TGCAGCGGGGGGAGACAGGGTGAAGGCTACACCTTC. It specifies CSGGRQGEGYTF. V and J are TRBV29-1 and TRBJ1-2, with TRBD1 identical over 7 bases. Germline assignment: CDR1 SQVTM and CDR2 ANQGSEA. This CDR3 has 12 residues. V lost 7 bases and J lost 8; bases outside the gene matches: 10. Full variable domain (remainder filled in from reference TRBV29-1 and TRBJ1-2): SAVISQKPSRDICQRGTSLTIQCQVDSQVTMMFWYRQQPGQSLTLIATANQGSEATYESGFVIDKFPISRPNLTFSTLTVSNMSPEDSSIYLCSGGRQGEGYTFGSGTRLTVV.

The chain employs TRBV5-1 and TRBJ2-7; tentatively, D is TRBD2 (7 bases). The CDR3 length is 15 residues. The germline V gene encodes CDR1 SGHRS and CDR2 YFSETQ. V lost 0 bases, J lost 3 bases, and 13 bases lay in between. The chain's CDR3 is CASSLGAGEGYEQYF. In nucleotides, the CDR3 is TGCGCCAGCAGCTTGGGGGCAGGGGAGGGCTACGAGCAGTACTTC.